This T cell receptor (beta chain) emerged from a study of CD8 T cell repertoires and HIV-1 epitope variants. Study overall: Each of Twenty-five Gag and Nef epitope peptides stimulated a separate culture. Epitopes were three Gag families plus Nef HW9 and YT9. Controls were a CMV, EBV and flu peptide pool, Ebola AY9 negative control, and no-peptide well. IL-2, IL-7 and IL-15 were added on days 3 and 7 of approximately 10-day cultures.

As to this clone: Its antigen is undetermined.

Germline V gene data show CDR1 as SGDLS and CDR2 as YYNGEE. V lost 4 bases to trimming and J lost 2 bases; unmatched junction nucleotides: 12. CDR3 length: 16 residues. Profiling relied on immunoSEQ multiplex PCR, and the TCRdb table lists in-frame clones only, not all of them. The table records about 1,100 clones, about 72% of them present only once. V is TRBV9 and J is TRBJ2-7; 7 nucleotides match TRBD2. Source material: cultured CD8+ T cells derived from PBMCs. The origin of this receptor is a male donor with HIV. The CDR3 loop is CASSPSSGRGAYEQYF. CDR3 coding DNA: TGTGCCAGCAGCCCTTCTAGCGGCCGAGGAGCCTACGAGCAGTACTTC.